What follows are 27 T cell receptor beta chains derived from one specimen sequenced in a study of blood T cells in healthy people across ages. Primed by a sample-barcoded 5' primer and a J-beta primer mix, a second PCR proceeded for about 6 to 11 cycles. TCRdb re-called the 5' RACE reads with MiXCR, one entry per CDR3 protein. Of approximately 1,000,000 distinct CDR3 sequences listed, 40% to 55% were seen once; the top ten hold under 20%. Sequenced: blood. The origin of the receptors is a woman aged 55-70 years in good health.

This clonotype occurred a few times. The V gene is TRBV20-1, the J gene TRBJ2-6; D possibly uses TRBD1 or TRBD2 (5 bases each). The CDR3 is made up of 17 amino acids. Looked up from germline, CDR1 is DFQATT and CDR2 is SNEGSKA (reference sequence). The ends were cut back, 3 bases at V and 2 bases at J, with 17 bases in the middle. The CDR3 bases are TGCAGTGCTAGTCCTCGCCAGGGACGGACTGGGGCCAACGTCCTGACTTTC. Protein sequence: CSASPRQGRTGANVLTF.

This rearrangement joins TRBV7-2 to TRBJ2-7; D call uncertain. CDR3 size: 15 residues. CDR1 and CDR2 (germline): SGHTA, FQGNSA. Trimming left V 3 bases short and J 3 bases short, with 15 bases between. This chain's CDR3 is CASSFSATTIYEQYF. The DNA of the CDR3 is TGTGCCAGCAGCTTCTCCGCCACGACCATCTACGAGCAGTACTTC.

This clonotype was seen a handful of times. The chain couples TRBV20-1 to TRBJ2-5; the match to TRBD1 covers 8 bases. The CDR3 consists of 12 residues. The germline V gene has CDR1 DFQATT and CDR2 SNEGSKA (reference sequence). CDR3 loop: CSSRGQQETQYF. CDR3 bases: TGCAGCTCCAGGGGGCAGCAAGAGACCCAGTACTTC.

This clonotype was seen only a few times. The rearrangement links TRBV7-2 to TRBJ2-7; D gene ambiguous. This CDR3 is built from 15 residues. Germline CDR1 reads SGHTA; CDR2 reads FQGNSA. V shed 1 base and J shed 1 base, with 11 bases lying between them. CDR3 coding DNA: TGTGCCAGCAGCTTAGTACGAGTTTCTTCCTACGAGCAGTACTTC. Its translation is CASSLVRVSSYEQYF.

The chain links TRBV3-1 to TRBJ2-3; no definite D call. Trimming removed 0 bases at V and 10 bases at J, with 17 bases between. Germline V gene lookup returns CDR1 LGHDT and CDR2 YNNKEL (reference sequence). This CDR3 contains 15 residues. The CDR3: CASSQDRVGLGAQYF. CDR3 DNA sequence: TGTGCCAGCAGCCAAGATAGGGTGGGCCTTGGAGCGCAGTATTTT.

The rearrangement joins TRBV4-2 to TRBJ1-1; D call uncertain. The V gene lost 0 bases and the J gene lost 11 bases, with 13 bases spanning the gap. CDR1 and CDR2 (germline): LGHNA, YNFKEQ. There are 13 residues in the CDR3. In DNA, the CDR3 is TGTGCCAGCAGCCAAGATCGGCTTATTCGGGCTTTCTTT. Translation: CASSQDRLIRAFF.

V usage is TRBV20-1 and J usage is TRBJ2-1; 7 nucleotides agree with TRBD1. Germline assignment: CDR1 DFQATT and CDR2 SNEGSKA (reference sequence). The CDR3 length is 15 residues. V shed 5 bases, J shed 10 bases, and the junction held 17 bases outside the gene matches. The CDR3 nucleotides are TGCAGTGCTGGACAGGACACAAAATTCTTAAGCGAGCAGTTCTTC. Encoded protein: CSAGQDTKFLSEQFF.

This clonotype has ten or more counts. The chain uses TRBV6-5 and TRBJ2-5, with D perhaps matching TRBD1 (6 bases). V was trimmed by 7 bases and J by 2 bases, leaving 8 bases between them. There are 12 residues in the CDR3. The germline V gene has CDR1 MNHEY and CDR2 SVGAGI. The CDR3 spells CASTGQQETQYF. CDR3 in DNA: TGTGCCAGCACCGGACAGCAAGAGACCCAGTACTTC.

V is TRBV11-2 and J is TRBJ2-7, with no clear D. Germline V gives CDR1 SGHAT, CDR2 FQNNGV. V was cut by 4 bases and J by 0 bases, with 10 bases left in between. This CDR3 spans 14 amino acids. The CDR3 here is CASSSRPVSYEQYF. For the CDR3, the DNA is TGTGCCAGCAGCTCCCGACCGGTCTCCTACGAGCAGTACTTC.

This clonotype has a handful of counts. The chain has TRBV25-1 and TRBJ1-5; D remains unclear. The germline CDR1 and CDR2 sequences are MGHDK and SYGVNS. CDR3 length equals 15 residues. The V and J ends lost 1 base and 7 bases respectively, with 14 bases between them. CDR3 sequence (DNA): TGTGCCAGCAGTGAATCGAATTCCCCTGGGCAGCCCCAGCATTTT. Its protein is CASSESNSPGQPQHF.

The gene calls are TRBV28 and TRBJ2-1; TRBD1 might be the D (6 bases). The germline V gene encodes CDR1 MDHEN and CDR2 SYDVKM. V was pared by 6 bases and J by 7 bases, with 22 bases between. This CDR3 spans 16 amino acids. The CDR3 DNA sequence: TGTGCCAGCAGCCTCCCCCAGGGGACCGGGCGGAATGAGCAGTTCTTC. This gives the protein CASSLPQGTGRNEQFF.

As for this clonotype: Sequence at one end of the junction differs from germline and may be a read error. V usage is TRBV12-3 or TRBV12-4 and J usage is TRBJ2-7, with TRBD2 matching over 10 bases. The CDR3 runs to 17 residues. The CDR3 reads CASSLFSGRPDSHEQYF. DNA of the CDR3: TGTGCCAGCAGTTTATTTAGCGGGAGGCCCGACTCCCACGAGCAGTACTTC.

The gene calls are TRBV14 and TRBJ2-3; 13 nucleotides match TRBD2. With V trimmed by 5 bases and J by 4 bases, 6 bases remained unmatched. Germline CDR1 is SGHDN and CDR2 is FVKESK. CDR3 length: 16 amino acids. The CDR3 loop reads CASSKRTSGSADTQYF. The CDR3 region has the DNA TGTGCCAGCAGCAAGCGGACTAGCGGGAGTGCAGATACGCAGTATTTT.

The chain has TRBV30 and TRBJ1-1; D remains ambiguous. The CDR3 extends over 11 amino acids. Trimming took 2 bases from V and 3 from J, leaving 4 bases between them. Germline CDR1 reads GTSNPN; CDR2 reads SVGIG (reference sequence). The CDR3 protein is CAWSWDTEAFF. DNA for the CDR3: TGTGCCTGGAGTTGGGACACTGAAGCTTTCTTT.

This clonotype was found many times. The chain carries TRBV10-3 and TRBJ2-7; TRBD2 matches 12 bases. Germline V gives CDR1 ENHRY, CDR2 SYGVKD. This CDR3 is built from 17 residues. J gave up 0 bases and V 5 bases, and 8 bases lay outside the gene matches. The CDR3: CAISQLAGGSSSYEQYF. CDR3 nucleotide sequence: TGTGCCATCAGTCAACTAGCGGGAGGCAGCAGCTCCTACGAGCAGTACTTC.

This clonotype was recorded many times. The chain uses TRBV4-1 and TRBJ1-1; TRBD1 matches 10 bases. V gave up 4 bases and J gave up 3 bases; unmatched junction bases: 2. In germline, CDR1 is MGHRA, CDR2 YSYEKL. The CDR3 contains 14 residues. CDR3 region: CASSPGQGDTEAFF. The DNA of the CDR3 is TGCGCCAGCAGCCCTGGACAGGGGGACACTGAAGCTTTCTTT.

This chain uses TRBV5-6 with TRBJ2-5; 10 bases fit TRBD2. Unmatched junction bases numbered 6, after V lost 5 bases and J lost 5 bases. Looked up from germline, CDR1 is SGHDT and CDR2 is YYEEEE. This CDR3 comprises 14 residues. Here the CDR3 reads CASRLAGTTETQYF. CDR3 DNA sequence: TGTGCCAGCAGACTAGCGGGAACTACGGAGACCCAGTACTTC.

CDR3: CASSGWGLADSPSYNEQFF. CDR3 nucleotides: TGTGCCAGCAGCGGGTGGGGACTAGCGGATTCCCCCTCCTACAATGAGCAGTTCTTC. The rearrangement uses TRBV7-2 and TRBJ2-1; TRBD2 agrees at 11 bases. V was pared by 5 bases and J by 0 bases, with 12 bases of the junction left unmatched. CDR1 SGHTA and CDR2 FQGNSA come from the germline V gene. This CDR3 comprises 19 residues.

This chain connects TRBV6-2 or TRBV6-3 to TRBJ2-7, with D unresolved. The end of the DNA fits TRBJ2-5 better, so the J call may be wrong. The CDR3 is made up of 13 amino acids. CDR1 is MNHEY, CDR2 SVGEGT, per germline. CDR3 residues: CASSPMSWETQYF. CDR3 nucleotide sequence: TGTGCCAGCAGTCCTATGTCTTGGGAGACCCAGTACTTC.

The CDR3 nucleotides are TGCGCCAGCAGTACAGGGACTAGCGGGAGGAGCTACAATGAGCAGTTCTTC. Protein sequence: CASSTGTSGRSYNEQFF. The rearrangement joins TRBV5-1 to TRBJ2-1; TRBD2 matches at 15 bases. The CDR3 runs 17 residues. CDR1 and CDR2 from the germline V gene are SGHRS and YFSETQ. V trimming: 5 bases; J trimming: 3 bases; junction bases outside the gene matches: 6.

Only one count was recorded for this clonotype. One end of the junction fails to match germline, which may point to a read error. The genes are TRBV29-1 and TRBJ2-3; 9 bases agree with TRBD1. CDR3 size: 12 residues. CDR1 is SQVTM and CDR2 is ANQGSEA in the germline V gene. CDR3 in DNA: TGCAGCGAAGGACAGGGGCCAGGTACGCAGTACTTT. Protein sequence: CSEGQGPGTQYF.

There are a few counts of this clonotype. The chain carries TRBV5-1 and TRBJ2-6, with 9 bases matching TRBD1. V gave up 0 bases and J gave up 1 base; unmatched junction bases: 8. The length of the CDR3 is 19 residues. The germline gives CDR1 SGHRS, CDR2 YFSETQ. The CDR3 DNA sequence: TGCGCCAGCAGCTTGGTGGTGACAGGGGGGATGTCTGGGGCCAACGTCCTGACTTTC. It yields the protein CASSLVVTGGMSGANVLTF.

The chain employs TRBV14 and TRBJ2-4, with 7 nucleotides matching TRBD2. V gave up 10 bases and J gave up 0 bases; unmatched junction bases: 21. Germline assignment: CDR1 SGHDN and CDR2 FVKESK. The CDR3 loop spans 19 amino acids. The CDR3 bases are TGTGCCACGGGGGGACCGGGACTAAGGGAGGCCGTAGCCAAAAACATTCAGTACTTC. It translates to CATGGPGLREAVAKNIQYF.

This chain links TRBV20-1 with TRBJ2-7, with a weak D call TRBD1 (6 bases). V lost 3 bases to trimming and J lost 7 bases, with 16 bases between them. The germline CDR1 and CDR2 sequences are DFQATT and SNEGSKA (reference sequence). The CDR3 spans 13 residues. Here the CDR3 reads CSASRTEPGEQYF. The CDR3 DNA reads TGCAGTGCTAGCCGGACAGAACCGGGGGAGCAGTACTTC.

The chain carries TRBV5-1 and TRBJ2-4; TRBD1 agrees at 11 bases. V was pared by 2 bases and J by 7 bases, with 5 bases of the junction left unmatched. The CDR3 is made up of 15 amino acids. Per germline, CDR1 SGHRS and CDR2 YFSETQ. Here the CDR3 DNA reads TGCGCCAGCAGCTTAGGGGACAGGGGGATGAACATTCAGTACTTC. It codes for CASSLGDRGMNIQYF.

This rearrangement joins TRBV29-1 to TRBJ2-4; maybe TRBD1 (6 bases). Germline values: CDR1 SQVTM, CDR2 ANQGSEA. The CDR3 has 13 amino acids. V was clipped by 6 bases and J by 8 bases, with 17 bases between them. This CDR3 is CSVNLGQSDIQYF. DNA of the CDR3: TGCAGCGTGAACTTAGGACAGTCAGACATTCAGTACTTC.

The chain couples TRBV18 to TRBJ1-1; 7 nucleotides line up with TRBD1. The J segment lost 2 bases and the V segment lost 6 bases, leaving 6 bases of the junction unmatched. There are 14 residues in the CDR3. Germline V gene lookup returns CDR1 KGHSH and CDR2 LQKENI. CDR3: CASSRGQTNTEAFF. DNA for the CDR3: TGTGCCAGCTCCCGGGGACAGACAAACACTGAAGCTTTCTTT.